The next 18 T cell receptor beta chains were all read from a single sample in a study of cytomegalovirus exposure and HLA in healthy donors. PCR used 60 Vbeta primers and 13 Jbeta primers. The table came from immunoSEQ multiplex PCR; TCRdb's copy has only in-frame clones and leaves some out. The data show about 110,000 clones, with 55% to 75% seen just once and 8% to 9.5% held by the top ten. Input material: PBMCs. Receptors originate from a man between 25 and 39 years old in good health and CMV-seropositive.

The rearrangement uses TRBV6-1 and TRBJ1-1; 8 nucleotides align to TRBD1. Germline-derived CDR1 and CDR2 are MNHNS and SASEGT. This CDR3 region has 14 residues. Trimming removed 5 bases from V and 3 bases from J; junction bases left unmatched: 5. The CDR3 sequence is CASSPDRGDTEAFF. The CDR3 coding sequence is TGTGCCAGCAGTCCCGACAGGGGAGACACTGAAGCTTTCTTT.

This clone has only a few counts. The V gene is TRBV30, the J gene TRBJ1-1; maybe TRBD1 (5 bases). The CDR3 has 12 amino acids. Germline-derived CDR1 and CDR2 are GTSNPN and SVGIG (reference sequence). The germline V and J ends were trimmed by 2 bases and 8 bases, with 12 bases remaining between them. This CDR3 is CAWSKTYREAFF. The CDR3 coding sequence is TGTGCCTGGAGTAAAACCTACAGGGAAGCTTTCTTT. Looking up the rest from reference TRBV30 and TRBJ1-1 gives the full variable domain: SQTIHQWPATLVQPVGSPLSLECTVEGTSNPNLYWYRQAAGRGLQLLFYSVGIGQISSEVPQNLSASRPQDRQFILSSKKLLLSDSGFYLCAWSKTYREAFFGQGTRLTVV.

This chain uses TRBV7-2 with TRBJ2-3, with 8 bases identical to TRBD2. CDR3 length equals 14 residues. V trimming: 8 bases; J trimming: 0 bases; junction bases outside the gene matches: 4. Germline CDR1 and CDR2: SGHTA and FQGNSA. CDR3 amino acids: CASVRGGSTDTQYF. CDR3 in DNA: TGTGCCAGCGTCCGCGGGGGGAGCACAGATACGCAGTATTTT.

This clone showed up many times. In DNA, the CDR3 is TGTGCCAGCAGCTTAGAATCCCAGGGGAAAGCTTTCTTT. As protein: CASSLESQGKAFF. This chain links TRBV11-2 with TRBJ1-1; tentatively, D is TRBD1 (6 bases). V shed 0 bases and J shed 9 bases, with 11 bases lying between them. The germline V gene has CDR1 SGHAT and CDR2 FQNNGV. The CDR3 length is 13 residues.

The chain has TRBV6-5 and TRBJ2-7, with 8 bases lining up with TRBD1. The V gene end was trimmed by 0 bases and the J gene end by 6 bases; junction bases not matched to a gene: 4. The CDR3 length is 14 residues. CDR1 MNHEY and CDR2 SVGAGI come from the germline V gene. Written as DNA, the CDR3 is TGTGCCAGCAGTTACTCGACAGGACAGGGCGAGCAGTACGTC. This encodes CASSYSTGQGEQYV.

The rearrangement links TRBV4-2 to TRBJ2-3, with 10 positions matching TRBD2. The CDR3 extends over 15 amino acids. CDR1 LGHNA and CDR2 YNFKEQ come from the germline V gene. V was pared by 4 bases and J by 4 bases, with 5 bases of the junction left unmatched. The CDR3 DNA follows: TGTGCCAGCAGCCCGAGCGGGAGGGCCGCAGATACGCAGTATTTT. It is translated as CASSPSGRAADTQYF.

This clone showed up just a few times. The rearrangement joins TRBV7-2 to TRBJ2-7; maybe TRBD2 (5 bases). Germline CDR1 and CDR2: SGHTA and FQGNSA. V dropped 2 bases and J dropped 2 bases, with 13 bases sitting between them. The CDR3 is made up of 15 amino acids. The CDR3 DNA sequence: TGTGCCAGCAGCTTACGGGAATCGCGGGCCTACGAGCAGTACGTC. Its protein product is CASSLRESRAYEQYV.

Remarks on this clone: At one end the junction does not follow the germline gene, possibly because of a read error. The chain carries TRBV29-1 and TRBJ1-2, with 8 nucleotides matching TRBD1. The CDR3 extends over 13 amino acids. Germline CDR1 is SQVTM and CDR2 is ANQGSEA. DNA for the CDR3: TGCACCGTTGGGGTACAGGGGGACTATGGCTACACCTTC. Residues: CTVGVQGDYGYTF.

The chain joins TRBV4-1 to TRBJ1-5; 9 nucleotides agree with TRBD1. Germline CDR1 is MGHRA and CDR2 is YSYEKL. V shed 0 bases, J shed 2 bases, and the junction held 8 bases outside the gene matches. The CDR3 length is 18 residues. The CDR3 sequence: CASSQDITGQGRNQPQHF. For the CDR3, the DNA is TGCGCCAGCAGCCAAGATATTACGGGACAGGGCCGCAATCAGCCCCAGCATTTT.

This chain connects TRBV9 to TRBJ1-2; TRBD1 matches 10 bases. Germline loops: CDR1 SGDLS, CDR2 YYNGEE. With 3 bases clipped from V and 2 bases from J, the junction kept 1 base outside the gene matches. This CDR3 spans 14 amino acids. CDR3: CASSGTGGNYGYTF. The CDR3 DNA reads as TGTGCCAGCAGCGGGACAGGGGGAAACTATGGCTACACCTTC.

V usage is TRBV2 and J usage is TRBJ1-2; TRBD1 aligns across 7 bases. The junction had 6 bases not matched to a gene; V was cut back by 3 bases and J by 5 bases. The CDR3 is 14 residues long. CDR1 is SNHLY, CDR2 FYNNEI, per germline. The CDR3 coding sequence is TGTGCCAGCAGTGACCAACAGGGGAGGTATGGCTACACCTTC. Protein: CASSDQQGRYGYTF.

The CDR3 nucleotides read TGTGCCAGTAGTATAGACGGGGGGGAGACCCAGTACTTC. It codes for CASSIDGGETQYF. The V and J genes are TRBV19 and TRBJ2-5; 7 nucleotides align to TRBD2. The CDR3 has 13 residues. Trimming removed 0 bases from V and 5 bases from J; junction bases left unmatched: 0. Germline V gene data show CDR1 as LNHDA and CDR2 as SQIVND (reference sequence).

CDR3: CASSPRGGRRRGTEAFF. Here the CDR3 DNA reads TGTGCCAGCAGCCCCCGGGGGGGGCGAAGAAGGGGCACTGAAGCTTTCTTT. V usage is TRBV28 and J usage is TRBJ1-1; TRBD1 is a possible D gene (6 bases). This CDR3 contains 17 residues. Looked up from germline, CDR1 is MDHEN and CDR2 is SYDVKM. V was cut by 6 bases and J by 4 bases, with 24 bases left in between.

The chain links TRBV6-1 to TRBJ1-1; 9 bases are a match to TRBD1. Trimming took 8 bases from V and 1 from J; bases not matched to a gene: 8. The CDR3 extends over 15 amino acids. Germline loops: CDR1 MNHNS, CDR2 SASEGT. CDR3 nucleotides: TGTGCCAGCGAGACTCGGGGACAGGGGAACACTGAAGCTTTCTTT. Translating it yields CASETRGQGNTEAFF.

The table lists this clone with a count of one. This chain connects TRBV9 to TRBJ2-5; TRBD2 aligns across 8 bases. The length of the CDR3 is 16 residues. Germline CDR1 reads SGDLS; CDR2 reads YYNGEE. V lost 3 bases, J lost 2 bases, and 9 bases stayed unmatched. In DNA, the CDR3 is TGTGCCAGCAGCGGCGTGGGTAGCGGGAATCAAGAGACCCAGTACTTC. Its translation is CASSGVGSGNQETQYF.

The chain couples TRBV7-8 to TRBJ1-2, with D perhaps matching TRBD1 (5 bases). In germline, CDR1 is SGHVS, CDR2 FQNEAQ. The CDR3 has 13 residues. The V end was cut by 1 base, the J end by 7 bases, with 10 bases between. As DNA, the CDR3 is TGTGCCAGCAGCTTAGGGCTGACAGCTGGCTACACCTTC. Translating it yields CASSLGLTAGYTF.

V and J are TRBV11-2 and TRBJ2-5, with 13 positions matching TRBD2. The CDR3 length is 17 residues. With 4 bases clipped from V and 0 bases from J, the junction kept 5 bases outside the gene matches. Germline loops: CDR1 SGHAT, CDR2 FQNNGV. CDR3 loop: CASSSPTSGGNQETQYF. In DNA, the CDR3 is TGTGCCAGCAGCTCCCCGACTAGCGGGGGGAACCAAGAGACCCAGTACTTC.

The rearrangement links TRBV5-1 to TRBJ1-1; possible D gene TRBD1, 6 bases. The CDR3 totals 21 residues. V was clipped by 0 bases and J by 0 bases, with 27 bases between them. Germline V gives CDR1 SGHRS, CDR2 YFSETQ. DNA for the CDR3: TGCGCCAGCAGCTTGGGGCCCCTTGGGGGGGGCCTCAACCGGGTGAACACTGAAGCTTTCTTT. It translates to CASSLGPLGGGLNRVNTEAFF.